The source of this T cell receptor (beta chain) is a study of blood T cell repertoires in COVID-19. TCRdb's copy holds only in-frame clones and misses some; the assay was immunoSEQ multiplex PCR. The table shows roughly 160,000 clones, with about 86% occurring only once. This clone came up a few times. The germline gives CDR1 SGHVS, CDR2 FQNEAQ. CDR3 length: 16 residues. The germline V and J ends were trimmed by 0 bases and 5 bases, with 14 bases remaining between them. This TCR came from a man between 18 and 29 years old with acute or convalescent COVID-19. The chain recombines TRBV7-8 with TRBJ1-5; tentative D call: TRBD1 (6 bases). The sequenced material came from peripheral blood. The DNA of the CDR3 is TGTGCCAGCAGCTTAGCAGATGGGGGCCGGGATCAGCCCCAGCATTTT. Translation: CASSLADGGRDQPQHF.